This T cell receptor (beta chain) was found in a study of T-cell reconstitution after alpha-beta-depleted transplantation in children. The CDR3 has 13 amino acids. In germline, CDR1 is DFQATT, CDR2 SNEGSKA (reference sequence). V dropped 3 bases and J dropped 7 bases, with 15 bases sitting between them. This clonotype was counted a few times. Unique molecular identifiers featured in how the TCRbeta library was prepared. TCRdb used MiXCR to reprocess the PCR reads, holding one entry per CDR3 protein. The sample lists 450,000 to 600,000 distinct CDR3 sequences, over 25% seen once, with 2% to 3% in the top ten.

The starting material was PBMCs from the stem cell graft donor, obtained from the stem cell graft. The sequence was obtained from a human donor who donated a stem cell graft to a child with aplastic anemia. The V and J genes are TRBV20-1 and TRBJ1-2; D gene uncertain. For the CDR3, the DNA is TGCAGTGCTAGTGAGGCGGGTAGATCTGGCTACACCTTC. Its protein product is CSASEAGRSGYTF.